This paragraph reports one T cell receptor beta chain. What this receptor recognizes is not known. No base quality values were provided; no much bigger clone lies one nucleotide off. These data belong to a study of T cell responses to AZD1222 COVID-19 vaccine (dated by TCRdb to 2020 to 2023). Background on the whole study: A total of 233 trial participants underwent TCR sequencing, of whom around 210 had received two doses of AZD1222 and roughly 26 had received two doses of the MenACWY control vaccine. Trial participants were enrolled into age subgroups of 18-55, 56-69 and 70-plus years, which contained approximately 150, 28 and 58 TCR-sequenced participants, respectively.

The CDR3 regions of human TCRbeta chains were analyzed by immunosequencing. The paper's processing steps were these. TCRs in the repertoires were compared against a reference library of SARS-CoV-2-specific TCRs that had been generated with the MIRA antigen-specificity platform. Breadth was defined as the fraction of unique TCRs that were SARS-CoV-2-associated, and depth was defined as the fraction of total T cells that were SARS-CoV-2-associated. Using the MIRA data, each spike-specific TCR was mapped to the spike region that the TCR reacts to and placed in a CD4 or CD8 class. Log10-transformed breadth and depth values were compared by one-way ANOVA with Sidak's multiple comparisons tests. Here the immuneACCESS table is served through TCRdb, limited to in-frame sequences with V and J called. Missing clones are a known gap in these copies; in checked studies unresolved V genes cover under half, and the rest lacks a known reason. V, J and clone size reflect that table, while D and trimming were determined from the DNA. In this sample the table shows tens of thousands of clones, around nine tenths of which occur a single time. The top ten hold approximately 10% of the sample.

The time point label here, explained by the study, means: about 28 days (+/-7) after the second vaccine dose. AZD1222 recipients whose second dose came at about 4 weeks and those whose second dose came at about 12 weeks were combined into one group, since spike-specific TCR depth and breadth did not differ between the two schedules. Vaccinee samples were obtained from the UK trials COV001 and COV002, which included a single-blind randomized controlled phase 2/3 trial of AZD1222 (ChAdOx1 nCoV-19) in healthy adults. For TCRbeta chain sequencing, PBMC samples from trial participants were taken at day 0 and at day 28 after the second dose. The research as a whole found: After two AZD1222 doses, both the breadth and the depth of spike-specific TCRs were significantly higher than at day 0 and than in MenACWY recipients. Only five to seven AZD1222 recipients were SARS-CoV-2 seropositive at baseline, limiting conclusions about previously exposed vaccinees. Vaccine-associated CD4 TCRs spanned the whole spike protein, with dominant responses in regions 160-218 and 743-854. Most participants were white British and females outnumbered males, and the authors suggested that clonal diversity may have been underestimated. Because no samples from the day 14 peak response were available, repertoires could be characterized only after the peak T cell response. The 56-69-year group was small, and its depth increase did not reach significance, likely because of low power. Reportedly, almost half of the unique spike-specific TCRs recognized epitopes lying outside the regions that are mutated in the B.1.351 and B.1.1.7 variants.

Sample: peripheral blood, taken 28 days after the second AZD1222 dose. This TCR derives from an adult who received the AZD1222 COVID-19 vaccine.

Read as DNA, the sequence is TGTGCCAGCAGCTTAAGAAGGGCGAGGTTTTCTGGAAACACCATATATTTT. Its coded protein is CASSLRRARFSGNTIYF. Rearrangement joined TRBV13 to TRBJ1-3; confidence is insufficient to name the D gene. Reading from cysteine to phenylalanine, the CDR3 counts 17 amino acids. Solely the CDR3 DNA is kept, with 51 bases framed from the first base. V loses 2 bases of germline sequence and J loses 1 base, and the interval between the two ends is 15 bases. CDR1 and CDR2, looked up from the germline V gene (reference sequence), are PRHDT and FYEKMQ. The CDR3, completed at both ends by the reference TRBV13 and TRBJ1-3 genes, gives the full variable domain AAGVIQSPRHLIKEKRETATLKCYPIPRHDTVYWYQQGPGQDPQFLISFYEKMQSDKGSIPDRFSAQQFSDYHSELNMSSLELGDSALYFCASSLRRARFSGNTIYFGEGSWLTVV.